This T cell receptor beta chain was recovered during a study of control samples from healthy donors and cancer patients. In its sample, this clone was seen once. The assay was immunoSEQ multiplex PCR, and TCRdb's table has in-frame clones only and misses some. The sample lists about 160,000 clones, 85% to 95% occurring once. The CDR3 loop spans 14 amino acids. Germline loops: CDR1 SGHTA, CDR2 FQGNSA. The germline V and J ends were trimmed by 4 bases and 0 bases, with 9 bases remaining between them. The chain combines TRBV7-2 with TRBJ2-5; D is perhaps TRBD1 (7 bases). Source material: blood. This receptor was obtained from a woman aged 40 to 55 in good health. CDR3 bases: TGTGCCAGCAGCTCAGGGGGGAACCAAGAGACCCAGTACTTC. Its protein is CASSSGGNQETQYF.